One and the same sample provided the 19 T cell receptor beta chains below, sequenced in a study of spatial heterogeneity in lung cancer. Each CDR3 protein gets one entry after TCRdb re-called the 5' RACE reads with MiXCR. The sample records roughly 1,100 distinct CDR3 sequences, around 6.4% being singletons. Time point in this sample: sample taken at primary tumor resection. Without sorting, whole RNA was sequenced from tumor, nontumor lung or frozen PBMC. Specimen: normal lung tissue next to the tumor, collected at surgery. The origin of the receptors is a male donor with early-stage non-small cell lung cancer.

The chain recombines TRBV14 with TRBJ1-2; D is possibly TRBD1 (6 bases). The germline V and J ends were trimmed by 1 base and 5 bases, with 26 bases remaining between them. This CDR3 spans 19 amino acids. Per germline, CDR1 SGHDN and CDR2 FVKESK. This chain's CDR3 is CASSQGWRDTIRLKYGYTF. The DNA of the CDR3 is TGTGCCAGCAGCCAAGGGTGGAGGGACACAATTCGTCTTAAATATGGCTACACCTTC.

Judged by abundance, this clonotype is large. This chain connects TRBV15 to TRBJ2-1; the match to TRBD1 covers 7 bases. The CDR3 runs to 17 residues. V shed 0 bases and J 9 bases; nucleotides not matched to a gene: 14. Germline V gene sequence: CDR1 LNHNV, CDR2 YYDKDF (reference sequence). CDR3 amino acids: CATSRDYNPPTGTEQFF. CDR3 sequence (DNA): TGTGCCACCAGCAGAGATTACAACCCGCCGACAGGGACTGAGCAGTTCTTC.

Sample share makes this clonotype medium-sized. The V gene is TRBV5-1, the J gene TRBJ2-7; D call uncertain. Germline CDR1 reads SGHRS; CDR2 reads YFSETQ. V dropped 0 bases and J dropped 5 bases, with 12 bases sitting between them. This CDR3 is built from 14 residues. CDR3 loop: CASSLVDARNEQYF. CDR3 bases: TGCGCCAGCAGCTTGGTGGATGCACGGAACGAGCAGTACTTC.

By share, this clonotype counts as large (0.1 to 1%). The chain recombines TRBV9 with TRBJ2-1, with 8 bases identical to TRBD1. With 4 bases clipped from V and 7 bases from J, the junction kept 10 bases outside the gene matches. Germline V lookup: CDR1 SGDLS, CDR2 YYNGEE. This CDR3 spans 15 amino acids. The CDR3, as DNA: TGTGCCAGCAGCCCTCCTTGGACAGGGAGGAATGAGCAGTTCTTC. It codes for CASSPPWTGRNEQFF.

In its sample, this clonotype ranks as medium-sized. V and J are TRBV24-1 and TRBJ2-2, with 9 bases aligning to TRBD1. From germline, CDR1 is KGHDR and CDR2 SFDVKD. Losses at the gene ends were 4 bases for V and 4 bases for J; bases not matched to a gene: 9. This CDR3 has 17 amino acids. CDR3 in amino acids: CATSDETGTGRTGELFF. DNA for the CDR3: TGTGCCACCAGTGACGAAACCGGGACAGGGCGCACCGGGGAGCTGTTTTTT.

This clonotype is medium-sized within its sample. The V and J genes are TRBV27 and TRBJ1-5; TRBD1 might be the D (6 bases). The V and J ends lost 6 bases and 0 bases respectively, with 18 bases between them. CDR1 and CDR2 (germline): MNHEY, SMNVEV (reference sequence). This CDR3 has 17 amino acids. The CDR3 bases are TGTGCCAGCAGGGGGACGGACAGCCTCTATAGCAATCAGCCCCAGCATTTT. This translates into CASRGTDSLYSNQPQHF.

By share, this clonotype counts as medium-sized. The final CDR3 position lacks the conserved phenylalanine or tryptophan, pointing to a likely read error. CDR3 sequence reads: CASIRGGGKSYNEQFS. CDR3 sequence (DNA): TGTGCCAGCATCCGTGGTGGAGGGAAGAGCTACAATGAGCAGTTCTCC. V gene TRBV7-2 combines with J gene TRBJ2-1; TRBD2 is a possible D gene (6 bases). From germline, CDR1 is SGHTA and CDR2 FQGNSA. Trimming took off 7 bases at V and 3 bases at J, with 19 bases between the two ends. The CDR3 totals 16 residues.

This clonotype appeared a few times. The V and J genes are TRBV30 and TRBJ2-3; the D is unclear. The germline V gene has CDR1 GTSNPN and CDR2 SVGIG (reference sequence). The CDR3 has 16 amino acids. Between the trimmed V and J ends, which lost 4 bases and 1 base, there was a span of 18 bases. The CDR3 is CAWTPWAGLGTDTQYF. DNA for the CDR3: TGTGCCTGGACCCCATGGGCAGGCCTTGGCACAGATACGCAGTATTTT.

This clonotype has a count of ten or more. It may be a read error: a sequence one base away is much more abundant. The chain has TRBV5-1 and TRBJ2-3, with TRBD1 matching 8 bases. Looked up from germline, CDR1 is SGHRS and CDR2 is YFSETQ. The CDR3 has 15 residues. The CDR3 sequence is CTSKTGAHPTDTQYF. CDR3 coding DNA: TGCACCAGCAAGACAGGGGCTCACCCCACAGATACGCAGTATTTT.

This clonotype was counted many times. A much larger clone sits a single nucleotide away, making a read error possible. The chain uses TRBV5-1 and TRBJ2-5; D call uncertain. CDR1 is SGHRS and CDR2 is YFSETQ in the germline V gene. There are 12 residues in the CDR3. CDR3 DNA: TGCGCCGGCAGCTCGTACCAAGAGACCCAGTACTTC. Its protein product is CAGSSYQETQYF.

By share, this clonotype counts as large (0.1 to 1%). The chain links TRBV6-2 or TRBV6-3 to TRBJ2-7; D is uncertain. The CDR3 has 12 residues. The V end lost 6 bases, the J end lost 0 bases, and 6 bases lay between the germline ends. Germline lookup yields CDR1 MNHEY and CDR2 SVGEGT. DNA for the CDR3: TGTGCCAGCAGAAGATCCTCCTACGAGCAGTACTTC. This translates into CASRRSSYEQYF.

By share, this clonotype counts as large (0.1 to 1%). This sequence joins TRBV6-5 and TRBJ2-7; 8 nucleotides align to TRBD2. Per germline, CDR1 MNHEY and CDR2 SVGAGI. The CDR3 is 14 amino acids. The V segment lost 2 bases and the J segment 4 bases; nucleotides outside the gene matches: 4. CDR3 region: CASSYSGGGYEQYF. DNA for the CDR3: TGTGCCAGCAGTTACAGCGGGGGCGGTTACGAGCAGTACTTC.

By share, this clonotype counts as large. For the CDR3, the DNA is TGTGCCAGCAACCCCTATGCCGCACAGAGGCAGTTCTTC. This gives the protein CASNPYAAQRQFF. V is TRBV2 and J is TRBJ2-1; D is undetermined. Germline V gene lookup returns CDR1 SNHLY and CDR2 FYNNEI. The CDR3 has 13 residues. V was cut by 7 bases and J by 12 bases, with 19 bases left in between. Based on the CDR3 plus reference TRBV2 and TRBJ2-1, the full variable domain is EPEVTQTPSHQVTQMGQEVILRCVPISNHLYFYWYRQILGQKVEFLVSFYNNEISEKSEIFDDQFSVERPDGSNFTLKIRSTKLEDSAMYFCASNPYAAQRQFFGPGTRLTVL.

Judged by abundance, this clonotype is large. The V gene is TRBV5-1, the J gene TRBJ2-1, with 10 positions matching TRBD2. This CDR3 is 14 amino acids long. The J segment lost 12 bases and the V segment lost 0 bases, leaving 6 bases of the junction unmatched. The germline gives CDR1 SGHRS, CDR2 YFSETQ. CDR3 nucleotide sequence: TGCGCCAGCAGCTTGGAGGCTAGCGGGAGTAGGCAGTTCTTC. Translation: CASSLEASGSRQFF.

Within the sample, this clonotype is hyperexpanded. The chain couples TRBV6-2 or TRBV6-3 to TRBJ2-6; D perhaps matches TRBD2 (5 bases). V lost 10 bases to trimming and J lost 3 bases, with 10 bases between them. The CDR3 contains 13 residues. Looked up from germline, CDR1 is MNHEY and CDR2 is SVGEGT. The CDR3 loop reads CATRRGGANVLTF. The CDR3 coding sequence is TGTGCCACCCGCCGGGGTGGGGCCAACGTCCTGACTTTC.

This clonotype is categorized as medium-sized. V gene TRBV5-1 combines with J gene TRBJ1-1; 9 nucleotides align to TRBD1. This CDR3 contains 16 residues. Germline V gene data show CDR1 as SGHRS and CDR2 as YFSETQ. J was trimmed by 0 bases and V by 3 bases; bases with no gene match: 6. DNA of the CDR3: TGCGCCAGCAGCTGGGACAGGGAAGACATGAACACTGAAGCTTTCTTT. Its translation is CASSWDREDMNTEAFF.

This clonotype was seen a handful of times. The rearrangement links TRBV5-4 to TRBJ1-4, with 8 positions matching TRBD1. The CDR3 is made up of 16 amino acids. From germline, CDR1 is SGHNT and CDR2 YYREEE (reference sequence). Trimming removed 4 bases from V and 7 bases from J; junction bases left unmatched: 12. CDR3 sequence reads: CASSPAQGAWGEKLFF. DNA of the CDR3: TGTGCCAGCAGCCCTGCCCAGGGGGCGTGGGGTGAAAAACTGTTTTTT.

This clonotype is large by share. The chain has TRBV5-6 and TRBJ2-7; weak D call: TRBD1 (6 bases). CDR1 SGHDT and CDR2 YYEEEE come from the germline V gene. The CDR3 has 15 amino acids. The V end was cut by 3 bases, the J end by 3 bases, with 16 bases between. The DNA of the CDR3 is TGTGCCAGCAGCTCACCTAAAGGACAGTTCTACGAGCAGTACTTC. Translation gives CASSSPKGQFYEQYF.

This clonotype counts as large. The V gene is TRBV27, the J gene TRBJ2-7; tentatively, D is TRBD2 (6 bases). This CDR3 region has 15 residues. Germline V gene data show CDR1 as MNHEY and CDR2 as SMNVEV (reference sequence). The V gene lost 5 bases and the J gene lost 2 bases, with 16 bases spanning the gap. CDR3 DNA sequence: TGTGCCAGCAGTGGCGGGGACTTGCCTCCCTACGAGCAGTACTTC. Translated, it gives CASSGGDLPPYEQYF.